These 20 T cell receptor beta chains share one sample of origin, sequenced in a study of blood T cell repertoires in COVID-19. Clones were read by immunoSEQ multiplex PCR, and TCRdb kept only the in-frame ones, dropping some. The sample consists of over 50,000 clones, roughly 86% of them appearing once. Source material: peripheral blood. These receptors all stem from a human donor in a cohort sampled during active COVID-19.

This clone has more than one count but fewer than ten. V usage is TRBV7-6 and J usage is TRBJ2-7; 7 bases match TRBD2. CDR3 length: 14 amino acids. V dropped 0 bases and J dropped 6; count of bases not matched to a gene: 5. In germline, CDR1 is SGHVS, CDR2 FNYEAQ. The CDR3 is CASSLAPLAGEQYF. DNA of the CDR3: TGTGCCAGCAGCTTAGCCCCCTTAGCGGGCGAGCAGTACTTC.

The V and J genes are TRBV7-2 and TRBJ2-1; 7 nucleotides match TRBD2. CDR3 length equals 13 residues. V lost 3 bases to trimming and J lost 10 bases; unmatched junction nucleotides: 6. Per the germline V gene, CDR1 is SGHTA and CDR2 is FQGNSA. CDR3 residues: CASSFPGGSEQFF. The CDR3 DNA follows: TGTGCCAGCAGCTTTCCGGGAGGAAGCGAGCAGTTCTTC.

V is TRBV5-1 and J is TRBJ1-4, with TRBD1 identical over 8 bases. The CDR3 covers 14 residues. CDR1 and CDR2 from the germline V gene are SGHRS and YFSETQ. J gave up 5 bases and V 4 bases, and 4 bases lay outside the gene matches. The DNA for the CDR3 is TGCGCCAGCAGCCCAGGACAGGGCAATGAAAAACTGTTTTTT. This encodes CASSPGQGNEKLFF.

V usage is TRBV28 and J usage is TRBJ1-1; D not resolved. This CDR3 region has 11 residues. Germline V gene lookup returns CDR1 MDHEN and CDR2 SYDVKM. V gave up 3 bases and J gave up 4 bases, with 3 bases separating them. The CDR3 DNA reads as TGTGCCAGCAGTTTCAGCACTGAAGCTTTCTTT. The encoded protein is CASSFSTEAFF.

This clone came up a few times. The junction differs from germline at one of its ends, possibly a read error. Here the CDR3 reads CARDRAIF. DNA of the CDR3: TGTGCCAGAGACAGGGCCATCTTC. The chain employs TRBV27 and TRBJ2-7; TRBD1 matches 7 bases. The CDR3 is made up of 8 amino acids. The germline V gene encodes CDR1 MNHEY and CDR2 SMNVEV (reference sequence).

The rearrangement uses TRBV5-1 and TRBJ2-7; TRBD2 might be the D (5 bases). V was cut by 8 bases and J by 5 bases, with 17 bases left in between. Per the germline V gene, CDR1 is SGHRS and CDR2 is YFSETQ. The length of the CDR3 is 13 residues. The CDR3 protein is CASGMEDGNEQYF. CDR3 DNA sequence: TGCGCCAGTGGGATGGAGGATGGAAACGAGCAGTACTTC.

The genes are TRBV7-3 and TRBJ1-5, with D possibly being TRBD1 (6 bases). V dropped 3 bases and J dropped 0 bases, with 12 bases sitting between them. The CDR3 sequence is 16 residues long. Germline V gives CDR1 SGHTA, CDR2 FQGTGA. CDR3 loop: CASSFIQGYSNQPQHF. In DNA, the CDR3 is TGTGCCAGCAGCTTCATACAGGGTTATAGCAATCAGCCCCAGCATTTT.

This clone showed up many times. This rearrangement joins TRBV10-2 to TRBJ1-3, with TRBD1 as a possible D gene (5 bases). Germline assignment: CDR1 WSHSY and CDR2 SAAADI. This CDR3 has 16 amino acids. V shed 4 bases and J shed 0 bases, with 13 bases lying between them. CDR3 residues: CASSVGGTHSGNTIYF. The CDR3 region has the DNA TGCGCCAGCAGTGTGGGGGGGACGCACTCTGGAAACACCATATATTTT.

V usage is TRBV5-1 and J usage is TRBJ2-7; 7 bases align to TRBD1. The CDR3 extends over 15 amino acids. Germline lookup yields CDR1 SGHRS and CDR2 YFSETQ. Trimming took 0 bases from V and 3 from J; bases not matched to a gene: 6. The CDR3 coding sequence is TGCGCCAGCAGCTTGGAAGGGGGCTCCGGCTACGAGCAGTACTTC. Protein product: CASSLEGGSGYEQYF.

The chain combines TRBV19 with TRBJ1-4; D unresolved. Trimming pared 1 base from V and 8 bases from J, leaving 8 bases between. CDR3 length: 13 amino acids. From germline, CDR1 is LNHDA and CDR2 SQIVND (reference sequence). For the CDR3, the DNA is TGTGCCAGTAGTATAGTTTACAGAGAAAAACTGTTTTTT. Amino acids: CASSIVYREKLFF.

This rearrangement joins TRBV7-2 to TRBJ2-1; D might be TRBD2 (6 bases). The CDR3 runs 15 residues. The germline gives CDR1 SGHTA, CDR2 FQGNSA. V shed 2 bases and J shed 5 bases, with 13 bases lying between them. DNA for the CDR3: TGTGCCAGCAGCTTAATTGGAGGGATTAACAATGAGCAGTTCTTC. Protein: CASSLIGGINNEQFF.

The chain employs TRBV5-6 and TRBJ2-1, with 8 bases that match TRBD2. The CDR3 contains 14 residues. The trim removed 2 bases at V and 8 bases at J, leaving 6 bases unmatched. In germline, CDR1 is SGHDT, CDR2 YYEEEE. The DNA of the CDR3 is TGTGCCAGCAGCTTTCGAGCGGGAGATCATGAGCAGTTCTTC. Protein product: CASSFRAGDHEQFF.

This chain joins TRBV7-9 and TRBJ1-3; D unclear. V lost 5 bases and J 0 bases, leaving 20 bases between the germline ends. There are 18 residues in the CDR3. Germline V lookup: CDR1 SEHNR, CDR2 FQNEAQ (reference sequence). The CDR3 coding sequence is TGTGCCAGCAGCCCCCCTGCTGAGCCGAAAGCCTCTGGAAACACCATATATTTT. Its translation is CASSPPAEPKASGNTIYF.

This chain connects TRBV25-1 to TRBJ1-4; TRBD1 is a possible D gene (5 bases). Trimming pared 10 bases from V and 1 base from J, leaving 10 bases between. Looked up from germline, CDR1 is MGHDK and CDR2 is SYGVNS. The CDR3 length is 13 residues. The CDR3 here is CATRQGTNEKLFF. The CDR3 bases are TGTGCCACCCGGCAGGGAACTAATGAAAAACTGTTTTTT. The whole variable domain, filled in from reference TRBV25-1 and TRBJ1-4, reads EADIYQTPRYLVIGTGKKITLECSQTMGHDKMYWYQQDPGMELHLIHYSYGVNSTEKGDLSSESTVSRIRTEHFPLTLESARPSHTSQYLCATRQGTNEKLFFGSGTQLSVL.

The rearrangement links TRBV20-1 to TRBJ2-7; D is unclear. The CDR3 runs to 11 residues. Per germline, CDR1 DFQATT and CDR2 SNEGSKA (reference sequence). V was pared by 3 bases and J by 3 bases, with 6 bases between. In DNA, the CDR3 is TGCAGTGCTAGCCTACTCTACGAGCAGTACTTC. It codes for CSASLLYEQYF.

The V and J genes are TRBV6-2 or TRBV6-3 and TRBJ2-1, with no clear D. Trimming shortened V by 4 bases and J by 7 bases, and 5 bases separated the two germline ends. Germline V lookup: CDR1 MNHEY, CDR2 SVGEGT. The CDR3 consists of 11 residues. CDR3: CASSLRNEQFF. Written as DNA, the CDR3 is TGTGCCAGCAGTTTGAGGAATGAGCAGTTCTTC.

The rearrangement joins TRBV11-3 to TRBJ2-3; the match to TRBD2 covers 7 bases. V lost 5 bases and J lost 2; bases outside the gene matches: 4. Germline V gives CDR1 SGHNT, CDR2 YENEEA. The CDR3 length is 14 residues. DNA of the CDR3: TGTGCCAGCAGCGGAGCGGGGCCCACAGATACGCAGTATTTT. This translates into CASSGAGPTDTQYF.

V and J are TRBV12-3 or TRBV12-4 and TRBJ2-2; TRBD1 matches 7 bases. V gave up 10 bases and J gave up 7 bases; unmatched junction bases: 9. This CDR3 has 13 residues. For the CDR3, the DNA is TGTGCCAACCTACAGGGGTTCGGCGGGGAGCTGTTTTTT. Amino acids: CANLQGFGGELFF.

J is TRBJ2-7 and V is TRBV5-5, with D maybe TRBD2 (6 bases). Germline V CDR1 and CDR2: SGHKS, YYEKEE (reference sequence). Between the trimmed V and J ends, which lost 4 bases and 0 bases, there was a span of 14 bases. CDR3 size: 15 residues. The CDR3 DNA sequence: TGTGCCAGCAGCCCCTCGGGACTCCTCTCCTACGAGCAGTACTTC. Amino acid sequence: CASSPSGLLSYEQYF.

V usage is TRBV19 and J usage is TRBJ1-2; 7 nucleotides align to TRBD1. The CDR3 totals 13 residues. V gave up 4 bases and J gave up 7 bases; unmatched junction bases: 6. Per the germline V gene, CDR1 is LNHDA and CDR2 is SQIVND (reference sequence). The CDR3 region has the DNA TGTGCCAGTAGTACGGACAGGATCGGTGGCTACACCTTC. Its translation: CASSTDRIGGYTF. The full variable domain, in which reference TRBV19 and TRBJ1-2 provide the parts outside the CDR3, is DGGITQSPKYLFRKEGQNVTLSCEQNLNHDAMYWYRQDPGQGLRLIYYSQIVNDFQKGDIAEGYSVSREKKESFPLTVTSAQKNPTAFYLCASSTDRIGGYTFGSGTRLTVV.